The following is a T cell receptor (beta chain) sequence with its context. The antigen remains unidentified. Other DNA variants within this sample encode the same CDR3. The CDR3 has 15 amino acids. In germline, CDR1 is SGHTA, CDR2 FQGNSA. V was trimmed by 4 bases and J by 1 base, leaving 12 bases between them. These data are taken from a study of cytomegalovirus exposure and HLA in healthy donors. Amplification used 60 Vbeta primers and 13 Jbeta primers. Method: immunoSEQ multiplex PCR; TCRdb's copy keeps in-frame clones and lacks some. The sample contains 150,000 to 200,000 clones, about 76% of which appear only once. Study-wide results and limits: CMV antigen specificity of three CMV-associated chains was confirmed in vitro. In a later analysis, several top co-occurrence clusters appeared linked to parvovirus B19, influenza, CMV and Epstein-Barr virus. For most subjects, TCR beta sequences were reported to predict HLA-A and HLA-B alleles with accuracy.

The chain employs TRBV7-2 and TRBJ2-3; no clear D gene. The origin of this receptor is a male donor in good health and CMV-seropositive. Source material: PBMCs. For the CDR3, the DNA is TGTGCCAGCAGCTCAGACTGGGTACGCACAGATACGCAGTATTTT. Its translation is CASSSDWVRTDTQYF.